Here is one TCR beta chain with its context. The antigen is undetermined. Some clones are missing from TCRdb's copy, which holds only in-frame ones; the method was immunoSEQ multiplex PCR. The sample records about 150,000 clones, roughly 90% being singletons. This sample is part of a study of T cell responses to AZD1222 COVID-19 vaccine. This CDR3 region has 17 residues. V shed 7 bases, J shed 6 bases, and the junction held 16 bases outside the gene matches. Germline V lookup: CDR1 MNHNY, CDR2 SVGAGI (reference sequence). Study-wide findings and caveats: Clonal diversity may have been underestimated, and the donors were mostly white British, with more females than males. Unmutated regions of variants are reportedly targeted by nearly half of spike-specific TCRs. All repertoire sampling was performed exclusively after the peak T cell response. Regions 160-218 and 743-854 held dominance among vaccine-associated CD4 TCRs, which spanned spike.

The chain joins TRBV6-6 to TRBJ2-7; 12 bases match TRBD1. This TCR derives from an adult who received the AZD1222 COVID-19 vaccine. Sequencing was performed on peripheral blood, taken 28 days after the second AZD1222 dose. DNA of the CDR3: TGTGCCAGCACTCGATTCCCGCCGGGACAGGGGGCGAGCGAGCAGTACTTC. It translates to CASTRFPPGQGASEQYF.